These 29 T cell receptor beta chains were sequenced from one sample in a study of OX40 agonist ivuxolimab in advanced cancers. Method: immunoSEQ multiplex PCR; TCRdb's copy keeps in-frame clones and lacks some. The data show 65,000 to 95,000 clones, 88% seen once. Sequencing was performed on CD4+ or CD8+ T cells sorted from blood, taken in a trial of the OX40 agonist ivuxolimab. The receptors originated from an adult with an advanced solid tumor such as melanoma, head and neck, liver or kidney cancer.

The chain combines TRBV5-1 with TRBJ1-1; the D gene is possibly TRBD1 (6 bases). Trimming left V 3 bases short and J 5 bases short, with 17 bases between. This CDR3 comprises 15 residues. Germline-derived CDR1 and CDR2 are SGHRS and YFSETQ. The CDR3 DNA sequence: TGCGCCAGCAGCTCCGGACCAGGGGCGGCAACTGAAGCTTTCTTT. Translated: CASSSGPGAATEAFF.

The gene calls are TRBV6-5 and TRBJ2-2; 9 nucleotides align to TRBD1. The length of the CDR3 is 15 residues. The J segment lost 3 bases and the V segment lost 6 bases, leaving 5 bases of the junction unmatched. The germline CDR1 and CDR2 sequences are MNHEY and SVGAGI. The CDR3 here is CASRRGQGYTGELFF. Here the CDR3 DNA reads TGTGCCAGCAGAAGGGGACAGGGATACACCGGGGAGCTGTTTTTT.

This clone was detected only a few times. The V gene is TRBV7-8, the J gene TRBJ2-1; TRBD2 aligns across 9 bases. The trim removed 5 bases at V and 5 bases at J, leaving 7 bases unmatched. The CDR3 is 15 residues long. Germline assignment: CDR1 SGHVS and CDR2 FQNEAQ. This CDR3 reads CASSPGTSRDNEQFF. CDR3 coding DNA: TGTGCCAGCAGCCCCGGGACTAGCCGGGACAATGAGCAGTTCTTC.

Notes on this clone: This same CDR3 is encoded by further DNA sequences in the sample. This chain links TRBV5-1 with TRBJ2-5; D is unresolved. Between the trimmed V and J ends, which lost 0 bases and 2 bases, there was a span of 8 bases. CDR1 SGHRS and CDR2 YFSETQ come from the germline V gene. The CDR3 has 14 residues. This chain's CDR3 is CASSLGTAQETQYF. The CDR3 DNA follows: TGCGCCAGCAGCTTGGGCACAGCGCAAGAGACCCAGTACTTC.

The chain carries TRBV6-1 and TRBJ1-5; D is uncertain. Trimming removed 4 bases at V and 0 bases at J, with 7 bases between. Germline CDR1 MNHNS, CDR2 SASEGT. This CDR3 is built from 14 residues. The CDR3 here is CASSVEYSNQPQHF. The CDR3 coding sequence is TGTGCCAGCAGTGTCGAGTATAGCAATCAGCCCCAGCATTTT.

The rearrangement links TRBV7-2 to TRBJ2-1, with 9 bases identical to TRBD2. With V trimmed by 3 bases and J by 0 bases, 3 bases remained unmatched. The germline V gene has CDR1 SGHTA and CDR2 FQGNSA. This CDR3 has 16 amino acids. The CDR3 loop reads CASSLDSGSSYNEQFF. CDR3 nucleotides: TGTGCCAGCAGCTTGGATAGCGGGAGCTCCTACAATGAGCAGTTCTTC.

The chain uses TRBV6-4 and TRBJ2-3; D could derive from TRBD1 or TRBD2 (5 bases each). Between the trimmed V and J ends, which lost 1 base and 4 bases, there was a span of 12 bases. CDR3 size: 15 residues. Per the germline V gene, CDR1 is MRHNA and CDR2 is SNTAGT. CDR3 sequence: CASSDLGTSADTQYF. The DNA of the CDR3 is TGTGCCAGCAGTGACTTGGGGACGAGCGCAGATACGCAGTATTTT.

The chain has TRBV11-3 and TRBJ2-1, with 12 bases aligning to TRBD2. Germline V gene sequence: CDR1 SGHNT, CDR2 YENEEA. V dropped 1 base and J dropped 9; count of bases not matched to a gene: 4. The CDR3 contains 15 residues. Here the CDR3 reads CASSLASGRASEQFF. The CDR3 DNA follows: TGTGCCAGCAGCTTAGCTAGCGGGAGGGCCAGTGAGCAGTTCTTC.

This rearrangement joins TRBV7-2 to TRBJ1-3; D is uncertain. CDR3 length: 15 residues. Germline CDR1 reads SGHTA; CDR2 reads FQGNSA. V gave up 8 bases and J gave up 0 bases, with 14 bases separating them. The chain's CDR3 is CASDRGGLSGNTIYF. As DNA, the CDR3 is TGTGCCAGCGACCGGGGAGGGCTCTCTGGAAACACCATATATTTT.

The chain links TRBV7-2 to TRBJ2-3, with no clear D. Per the germline V gene, CDR1 is SGHTA and CDR2 is FQGNSA. The CDR3 covers 13 residues. Trimming took 5 bases from V and 0 from J, leaving 6 bases between them. CDR3: CASSHPSTDTQYF. The CDR3 DNA reads TGTGCCAGCAGCCATCCTAGCACAGATACGCAGTATTTT.

The chain couples TRBV11-2 to TRBJ2-5, with 8 positions matching TRBD1. Germline trimming cut 5 bases from V and 4 bases from J; bases unmatched to any gene: 6. Germline V gene lookup returns CDR1 SGHAT and CDR2 FQNNGV. The CDR3 is made up of 14 amino acids. This CDR3 is CASSQDRVGETQYF. CDR3 coding DNA: TGTGCCAGCAGCCAGGACAGGGTGGGAGAGACCCAGTACTTC. Based on the CDR3 plus reference TRBV11-2 and TRBJ2-5, the full variable domain is EAGVAQSPRYKIIEKRQSVAFWCNPISGHATLYWYQQILGQGPKLLIQFQNNGVVDDSQLPKDRFSAERLKGVDSTLKIQPAKLEDSAVYLCASSQDRVGETQYFGPGTRLLVL.

The chain carries TRBV18 and TRBJ2-3, with 7 positions matching TRBD1. This CDR3 has 12 residues. Germline trimming cut 5 bases from V and 6 bases from J; bases unmatched to any gene: 2. Germline values: CDR1 KGHSH, CDR2 LQKENI. Here the CDR3 reads CASSKQGDTQYF. In DNA, the CDR3 is TGTGCCAGCTCAAAACAGGGGGATACGCAGTATTTT.

V usage is TRBV7-3 and J usage is TRBJ2-5; no firm D call. V was pared by 2 bases and J by 5 bases, with 15 bases between. The length of the CDR3 is 15 residues. The V gene's germline CDR1 is SGHTA and CDR2 FQGTGA. The CDR3 sequence is CASSLGRLKGETQYF. The CDR3 DNA reads as TGTGCCAGCAGCTTAGGGCGGTTGAAGGGCGAGACCCAGTACTTC.

The chain is built from TRBV7-9 and TRBJ2-3; D perhaps matches TRBD1 (6 bases). V was trimmed by 8 bases and J by 2 bases, leaving 20 bases between them. Germline-derived CDR1 and CDR2 are SEHNR and FQNEAQ (reference sequence). CDR3 length: 16 amino acids. CDR3 protein: CASATQGILTTDTQYF. In DNA form, the CDR3 reads TGTGCCAGCGCCACCCAGGGGATACTAACCACAGATACGCAGTATTTT.

The chain uses TRBV11-2 and TRBJ2-1; TRBD1 or TRBD2 may be the D gene (5 bases each). Germline CDR1 is SGHAT and CDR2 is FQNNGV. CDR3 length: 15 residues. V was shortened by 6 bases and J by 4 bases, with 16 bases between the two germline ends. The CDR3 is CASRPPGRKYNEQFF. The CDR3 coding sequence is TGTGCCAGCAGACCCCCGGGACGCAAATACAATGAGCAGTTCTTC.

This chain links TRBV19 with TRBJ2-7; 9 nucleotides agree with TRBD1. Germline V gene sequence: CDR1 LNHDA, CDR2 SQIVND (reference sequence). The CDR3 runs 14 residues. The junction had 3 bases not matched to a gene; V was cut back by 3 bases and J by 3 bases. The CDR3 nucleotides read TGTGCCAGTAGTATGACAGGGGGGGGCTACGAGCAGTACTTC. Its protein is CASSMTGGGYEQYF.

The rearrangement uses TRBV5-1 and TRBJ2-7; 8 positions agree with TRBD2. From germline, CDR1 is SGHRS and CDR2 YFSETQ. The V gene end was trimmed by 6 bases and the J gene end by 0 bases; junction bases not matched to a gene: 2. This CDR3 is 13 amino acids long. The CDR3 coding sequence is TGCGCCAGCAAACTAGCGGCCTCCTACGAGCAGTACTTC. It encodes CASKLAASYEQYF.

The chain carries TRBV6-1 and TRBJ1-4; the D gene is possibly TRBD1 (5 bases). The V end was cut by 6 bases, the J end by 8 bases, with 16 bases between. The CDR3 contains 14 residues. CDR1 is MNHNS, CDR2 SASEGT, per germline. CDR3 sequence (DNA): TGTGCCAGCAGGAGCGGGACCTCCGGGGAAAAACTGTTTTTT. It is translated as CASRSGTSGEKLFF.

The chain carries TRBV28 and TRBJ2-5; 7 bases are a match to TRBD1. V lost 9 bases and J lost 5; bases outside the gene matches: 12. CDR3 length: 14 residues. The V gene's germline CDR1 is MDHEN and CDR2 SYDVKM. CDR3 bases: TGTGCCAGTTCGAGGGGGCAGGCTGGGGAGACCCAGTACTTC. Its protein is CASSRGQAGETQYF.

As concerns this clone: The junction shows a germline mismatch at one end, possibly a read error. The rearrangement links TRBV7-7 to TRBJ2-1; tentatively, D is TRBD2 (6 bases). The CDR3 runs 18 residues. The germline V gene has CDR1 SSHAT and CDR2 FNYEAQ (reference sequence). This CDR3 reads CASSLGGGRVPTYNEQFF. In DNA, the CDR3 is TGTGCTAGCAGCTTAGGAGGAGGGCGGGTTCCCACCTACAATGAGCAGTTCTTC.

V and J are TRBV21-1 and TRBJ1-3. TRBV21-1 is annotated as a pseudogene. The CDR3 is 14 amino acids. The CDR3 is CASPKGRAGNTIYF. In nucleotides, the CDR3 is TGTGCCAGCCCCAAGGGTAGGGCTGGGAACACCATATATTTT.

This rearrangement joins TRBV19 to TRBJ2-2, with 8 bases fitting TRBD1. The length of the CDR3 is 19 residues. J lost 1 base, V lost 6 bases, and 16 bases had no gene match. The V gene's germline CDR1 is LNHDA and CDR2 SQIVND (reference sequence). The CDR3 loop is CASSPRGLTGTGNTGELFF. The CDR3 coding sequence is TGTGCCAGTAGCCCCCGAGGGCTGACCGGGACAGGGAACACCGGGGAGCTGTTTTTT.

The chain carries TRBV2 and TRBJ2-1, with D uncertain. This CDR3 comprises 11 residues. Per the germline V gene, CDR1 is SNHLY and CDR2 is FYNNEI. V was cut by 7 bases and J by 7 bases, with 8 bases left in between. DNA for the CDR3: TGTGCCAGCATGGGTTATAATGAGCAGTTCTTC. This encodes CASMGYNEQFF.

The chain is built from TRBV5-1 and TRBJ2-1, with D possibly matching TRBD1 (6 bases). The germline V gene encodes CDR1 SGHRS and CDR2 YFSETQ. The CDR3 consists of 14 residues. Trimming shortened V by 6 bases and J by 7 bases, and 17 bases separated the two germline ends. The CDR3 nucleotides read TGCGCCAGCAAACGAGACAGGAATGATAATGAGCAGTTCTTC. The encoded protein is CASKRDRNDNEQFF.

The J gene is TRBJ2-7, the V gene TRBV19; 11 nucleotides agree with TRBD1. The CDR3 runs 14 residues. The trim removed 8 bases at V and 3 bases at J, leaving 6 bases unmatched. The germline CDR1 and CDR2 sequences are LNHDA and SQIVND (reference sequence). The CDR3 protein is CASGTGTGGYEQYF. The CDR3, as DNA: TGTGCCAGTGGCACCGGGACAGGGGGCTACGAGCAGTACTTC.

This chain uses TRBV28 with TRBJ2-7; TRBD2 matches 7 bases. Germline V gene data show CDR1 as MDHEN and CDR2 as SYDVKM. This CDR3 spans 15 amino acids. The V and J ends lost 5 bases and 4 bases, in that order; junction bases with no gene match: 11. The CDR3 nucleotides are TGTGCCAGCAGTGCAGTCCACGGGAGGAAATACGAGCAGTACTTC. Protein product: CASSAVHGRKYEQYF. Looking up the rest from reference TRBV28 and TRBJ2-7 gives the full variable domain: DVKVTQSSRYLVKRTGEKVFLECVQDMDHENMFWYRQDPGLGLRLIYFSYDVKMKEKGDIPEGYSVSREKKERFSLILESASTNQTSMYLCASSAVHGRKYEQYFGPGTRLTVT.

For the CDR3, the DNA is TGTGCCAGCAGTTCCTGGGGCGGGAGGGCCTTTGAGCAGTTCTTC. Translation gives CASSSWGGRAFEQFF. The J gene is TRBJ2-1, the V gene TRBV6-5; 9 bases agree with TRBD2. The germline CDR1 and CDR2 sequences are MNHEY and SVGAGI. V shed 4 bases and J 9 bases; nucleotides not matched to a gene: 10. The length of the CDR3 is 15 residues.

This clone was detected a few times. The chain carries TRBV28 and TRBJ2-7, with a possible D match to TRBD2 (5 bases). This CDR3 region has 16 residues. Trimming took off 5 bases at V and 1 base at J, with 18 bases between the two ends. Germline V CDR1 and CDR2: MDHEN, SYDVKM. CDR3 nucleotide sequence: TGTGCCAGCAGTACGATTCCGGGGATAGGGTCCTACGAGCAGTACTTC. It is translated as CASSTIPGIGSYEQYF. Full variable domain (remainder filled in from reference TRBV28 and TRBJ2-7): DVKVTQSSRYLVKRTGEKVFLECVQDMDHENMFWYRQDPGLGLRLIYFSYDVKMKEKGDIPEGYSVSREKKERFSLILESASTNQTSMYLCASSTIPGIGSYEQYFGPGTRLTVT.

This chain links TRBV6-5 with TRBJ2-7; maybe TRBD1 (6 bases). Germline V gene sequence: CDR1 MNHEY, CDR2 SVGAGI. Trimming removed 0 bases from V and 6 bases from J, with 9 bases in between. CDR3 length equals 13 residues. The DNA of the CDR3 is TGTGCCAGCAGTTACTCCAGGGGCATCGAGCAGTACTTC. Protein product: CASSYSRGIEQYF.